The 4 T cell receptor beta chains listed next were all sequenced from one sample in a study of technical replicates of blood from several donors (TCRdb year 2017). The receptor library was made with the immunoSEQ multiplex PCR assay. In TCRdb, the immuneACCESS table is reduced to in-frame sequences with V and J assigned. These tables do not hold every clone; where another copy was compared, an unresolved V gene accounts for under half, and the others remain unexplained. The sample table records roughly 60,000 clones; nearly 95% of these occur just once. The ten largest clones take up 3.5% to 5% of the sample. The material sequenced was PBMCs. The receptor set was obtained from a human donor in good health. Some clones in this sample may be carry-over from other donors' samples.

The rearrangement links TRBV9 to TRBJ1-4, with 7 nucleotides matching TRBD1. The V gene's germline CDR1 is SGDLS and CDR2 YYNGEE. Germline trimming cut 3 bases from V and 4 bases from J; bases unmatched to any gene: 6. CDR3 size: 15 residues. CDR3 in DNA: TGTGCCAGCAGCGAGGGGGGACAGTATAATGAAAAACTGTTTTTT. This translates into CASSEGGQYNEKLFF.

The chain uses TRBV6-5 and TRBJ2-7, with no clear D. The CDR3 is made up of 12 amino acids. Germline V gene sequence: CDR1 MNHEY, CDR2 SVGAGI. Deletions cut 7 bases from V and 4 bases from J, with 11 bases between. The CDR3 sequence: CASKSSGYEQYF. The CDR3 DNA is TGTGCCAGCAAGTCTTCCGGTTACGAGCAGTACTTC.

The chain recombines TRBV7-2 with TRBJ2-7; D is perhaps TRBD1 (5 bases). Germline V gene sequence: CDR1 SGHTA, CDR2 FQGNSA. This CDR3 has 15 residues. Trimming left V 1 base short and J 6 bases short, with 16 bases between. DNA of the CDR3: TGTGCCAGCAGCTTAGAAGGGCAGGGAAGGTTCGAGCAGTACTTC. This sequence encodes CASSLEGQGRFEQYF.

The chain links TRBV11-2 to TRBJ2-3; no clear D. Trimming pared 0 bases from V and 8 bases from J, leaving 9 bases between. Germline CDR1 reads SGHAT; CDR2 reads FQNNGV. The CDR3 length is 13 residues. The DNA of the CDR3 is TGTGCCAGCAGCTTAGATCTTTCCCCTACGCAGTATTTT. It translates to CASSLDLSPTQYF.